The 27 T cell receptor beta chains given below trace back to one sample, sequenced in a study of regulatory T cells in long-lasting Graves disease (dated by TCRdb to the early 2020s). The receptor library was made with multiplex PCR. Sequencing took place on an Illumina HiSeq 4000. iRepertoire HTBI primers and Arm-PCR amplification of CDR3 regions were used to construct TCR beta libraries. TCRdb cleaned the public reads at Q25 with fastp, built clones with MiXCR and kept in-frame beta chains. All rows with the same CDR3 protein become a single entry with the most common DNA and genes. The table for this sample lists about 220,000 distinct CDR3 sequences; approximately 19% of them were counted only once. Roughly 12% of the sample is held by the ten biggest clonotypes. Read against the paper, the sample's time point label means: newly diagnosed GD, antithyroid drugs for less than 3 months. For both TCR sequencing and RNA sequencing, RNA was extracted from PBMCs using TRIzol.

This same sample was also taken into another study, of T cells in Graves' hyperthyroidism and ophthalmopathy.

The source material was peripheral blood mononuclear cells (PBMCs), sampled at new diagnosis, from a patient treated with antithyroid drugs. The source is a woman in her 30s with Graves disease. Donor details come from another sample of the same person, matched by shared clones.

As concerns this clonotype: A much larger clone sits a single nucleotide away, making a read error possible. This chain's CDR3 is CASSRTTGTSGSGIDTRYF. In nucleotides, the CDR3 is TGCGCCAGCAGCAGAACGACCGGGACTAGCGGGAGTGGGATAGATACGCGGTATTTT. The chain has TRBV5-1 and TRBJ2-3, with 14 bases identical to TRBD2. This CDR3 region has 19 residues. CDR1 is SGHRS and CDR2 is YFSETQ in the germline V gene.

This clonotype was detected ten times or more. The genes are TRBV3-1 and TRBJ2-2; TRBD2 might be the D (6 bases). V gave up 2 bases and J gave up 4 bases, with 14 bases separating them. This CDR3 has 16 residues. The germline gives CDR1 LGHDT, CDR2 YNNKEL (reference sequence). The CDR3, as DNA: TGTGCCAGCAGCCAATTCCCTAGCGCTAGCACCGGGGAGCTGTTTTTT. Protein product: CASSQFPSASTGELFF.

This clonotype was counted only a few times. The chain recombines TRBV9 with TRBJ2-2; 8 bases are shared with TRBD2. V shed 0 bases and J 3 bases; nucleotides not matched to a gene: 4. From germline, CDR1 is SGDLS and CDR2 YYNGEE. This CDR3 is built from 16 residues. The CDR3 region is CASSVVPGGDTGELFF. The CDR3, as DNA: TGTGCCAGCAGCGTAGTTCCGGGGGGGGACACCGGGGAGCTGTTTTTT.

This clonotype was detected only a few times. The rearrangement joins TRBV20-1 to TRBJ2-7, with TRBD2 identical over 9 bases. The CDR3 has 14 amino acids. Germline V gene sequence: CDR1 DFQATT, CDR2 SNEGSKA (reference sequence). Trimming cost V 1 base and J 2 bases; bases outside gene matches: 3. The CDR3 loop is CSARVAGDPYEQYF. The CDR3 DNA sequence: TGCAGTGCTAGAGTAGCGGGGGACCCCTACGAGCAGTACTTC.

This clonotype came up many times. This chain connects TRBV11-2 to TRBJ2-7; D is possibly TRBD2 (5 bases). CDR1 is SGHAT, CDR2 FQNNGV, per germline. The V gene lost 5 bases and the J gene lost 10 bases, with 21 bases spanning the gap. The CDR3 runs to 14 residues. The CDR3 sequence: CASSPGGSSRIQYF. In nucleotides, the CDR3 is TGTGCCAGCAGCCCTGGTGGGTCTAGCCGGATACAGTACTTC.

This clonotype was counted many times. This rearrangement joins TRBV2 to TRBJ1-3; tentatively, D is TRBD1 (5 bases). V was cut by 6 bases and J by 0 bases, with 12 bases left in between. Per germline, CDR1 SNHLY and CDR2 FYNNEI. This CDR3 is 15 amino acids long. This CDR3 is CASSPGGSSGNTIYF. CDR3 coding DNA: TGTGCCAGCAGCCCCGGGGGGAGCTCTGGAAACACCATATATTTT.

This clonotype was picked up a small number of times. This chain joins TRBV9 and TRBJ1-4, with D perhaps TRBD1 (5 bases). This CDR3 region has 15 residues. Trimming removed 3 bases from V and 5 bases from J, with 14 bases in between. Germline CDR1 and CDR2: SGDLS and YYNGEE. The CDR3 nucleotides read TGTGCCAGCAGCGAAGGGCAGGGAGGGAATGAAAAACTGTTTTTT. Translation gives CASSEGQGGNEKLFF.

This clonotype came up many times. The chain carries TRBV19 and TRBJ1-5; 8 bases are a match to TRBD1. This CDR3 has 17 residues. Trimming at V came to 5 bases and at J to 1 base, leaving 10 bases not matched to a gene. CDR1 is LNHDA, CDR2 SQIVND, per germline (reference sequence). The CDR3: CASSRTGIRPSNQPQHF. The DNA for the CDR3 is TGTGCCAGTAGTCGGACAGGGATACGACCAAGCAATCAGCCCCAGCATTTT.

This clonotype was observed at least ten times. The chain joins TRBV6-5 to TRBJ2-3; TRBD2 might be the D (5 bases). Germline CDR1 reads MNHEY; CDR2 reads SVGAGI. This CDR3 comprises 17 residues. The V end lost 4 bases, the J end lost 4 bases, and 21 bases lay between the germline ends. The CDR3 loop is CASSSPGPLGVADTQYF. CDR3 coding DNA: TGTGCCAGCAGTTCCCCAGGACCCCTCGGGGTTGCAGATACGCAGTATTTT.

This clonotype was seen only a few times. A much larger clone lies a single base off, so this may be a read error. The chain uses TRBV6-1 and TRBJ2-1; 9 positions match TRBD2. CDR1 and CDR2 (germline): MNHNS, SASEGT. The CDR3 sequence is 13 residues long. The CDR3 loop is CASRASGVNVQFF. The CDR3 nucleotides are TGTGCCAGCAGGGCTAGCGGGGTCAATGTGCAGTTCTTC.

Ten or more counts support this clonotype. The CDR3 nucleotides read TGTGCCAGCAGCACTGGGCTAGCGGGGATACAAGAGACCCAGTACTTC. This sequence encodes CASSTGLAGIQETQYF. The chain carries TRBV7-9 and TRBJ2-5; TRBD2 agrees at 9 bases. V lost 5 bases and J lost 2; bases outside the gene matches: 9. CDR1 SEHNR and CDR2 FQNEAQ come from the germline V gene (reference sequence). The CDR3 runs 16 residues.

The table lists this clonotype with many counts. The junction and the germline gene differ at one end; a read error may be behind it. The chain is built from TRBV30 and TRBJ1-2, with D unresolved. CDR3 size: 11 residues. Germline V gene lookup returns CDR1 GTSNPN and CDR2 SVGIG (reference sequence). The CDR3 nucleotides read TGTGCCTGGAGTCACCCCTCGACGGTTTTCTTC. It codes for CAWSHPSTVFF.

This clonotype occurred many times. V gene TRBV18 combines with J gene TRBJ1-1; 7 nucleotides match TRBD1. CDR1 KGHSH and CDR2 LQKENI come from the germline V gene. CDR3 size: 15 residues. V lost 3 bases and J lost 0; bases outside the gene matches: 4. CDR3 loop: CASSPTGTVNTEAFF. The DNA for the CDR3 is TGTGCCAGCTCACCCACCGGGACAGTGAACACTGAAGCTTTCTTT.

Ten or more counts support this clonotype. V and J are TRBV5-1 and TRBJ2-1; the D is unclear. Per germline, CDR1 SGHRS and CDR2 YFSETQ. This CDR3 is 12 amino acids long. The germline V and J ends were trimmed by 5 bases and 8 bases, with 11 bases remaining between them. DNA for the CDR3: TGCGCCAGCAGTTTTGTAGGGTATGAGCAGTTCTTC. Residues: CASSFVGYEQFF.

The V call is TRBV4-1, the J call TRBJ1-5; possibly TRBD1 for D (5 bases). CDR3 size: 14 residues. From germline, CDR1 is MGHRA and CDR2 YSYEKL. V lost 0 bases and J 9 bases, leaving 12 bases between the germline ends. Here the CDR3 reads CASSQDGTAGPQHF. DNA of the CDR3: TGCGCCAGCAGCCAAGATGGGACCGCTGGGCCCCAGCATTTT.

At least ten counts were recorded for this clonotype. The rearrangement joins TRBV6-5 to TRBJ1-2; TRBD1 aligns across 7 bases. Germline V gene sequence: CDR1 MNHEY, CDR2 SVGAGI. There are 15 residues in the CDR3. V lost 0 bases and J lost 7; bases outside the gene matches: 8. CDR3 protein: CASSYSIMNRGGYTF. The CDR3 DNA reads as TGTGCCAGCAGTTACTCGATAATGAACAGGGGTGGCTACACCTTC.

The table lists this clonotype with many counts. The chain employs TRBV19 and TRBJ2-7; weak D call: TRBD1 (5 bases). The germline V gene has CDR1 LNHDA and CDR2 SQIVND (reference sequence). The CDR3 has 15 residues. V was trimmed by 5 bases and J by 1 base, leaving 15 bases between them. CDR3 bases: TGTGCCAGTAGTGCGAGTAGACAGTCTTCCTACGAGCAGTACTTC. Encoded protein: CASSASRQSSYEQYF.

This clonotype was seen repeatedly, ten times or more. V is TRBV12-3 or TRBV12-4 and J is TRBJ2-7; 8 bases align to TRBD1. The CDR3 length is 16 residues. V lost 4 bases and J lost 0; bases outside the gene matches: 8. The CDR3 protein is CASSSLGTGSSYEQYF. CDR3 in DNA: TGTGCCAGCAGTTCGCTCGGGACAGGAAGCTCCTACGAGCAGTACTTC.

This clonotype has a count of ten or more. The CDR3 loop reads CASRLAGIQETQYF. The DNA of the CDR3 is TGTGCCAGTCGACTAGCGGGGATCCAAGAGACCCAGTACTTC. The chain uses TRBV19 and TRBJ2-5; 11 bases match TRBD2. The V gene end was trimmed by 8 bases and the J gene end by 1 base; junction bases not matched to a gene: 3. The germline V gene has CDR1 LNHDA and CDR2 SQIVND (reference sequence). CDR3 length: 14 amino acids.

This clonotype came up many times. J is TRBJ1-5 and V is TRBV24-1, with 10 bases identical to TRBD1. J gave up 8 bases and V 2 bases, and 5 bases lay outside the gene matches. Germline CDR1 is KGHDR and CDR2 is SFDVKD. The CDR3 has 15 residues. The CDR3 nucleotides are TGTGCCACCAGTGATTCGGGGACAGGGGTAAAGCCCCAGCATTTT. It is translated as CATSDSGTGVKPQHF.

At least ten counts were recorded for this clonotype. The V and J genes are TRBV2 and TRBJ1-1; D unresolved. Trimming cost V 6 bases and J 4 bases, with 24 bases left between them. CDR3 length: 17 amino acids. Per the germline V gene, CDR1 is SNHLY and CDR2 is FYNNEI. In DNA, the CDR3 is TGTGCCAGCAGCCACCCCAGAGAGAATCCCCCGGGCACTGAAGCTTTCTTT. It is translated as CASSHPRENPPGTEAFF.

V is TRBV6-1 and J is TRBJ1-2; D unresolved. Germline values: CDR1 MNHNS, CDR2 SASEGT. The ends were cut back, 7 bases at V and 2 bases at J, with 11 bases in the middle. The CDR3 length is 13 residues. The CDR3 region has the DNA TGTGCCAGCACCCCTCGCCCGAACTATGGCTACACCTTC. Its protein is CASTPRPNYGYTF.

The table lists this clonotype with many counts. J is TRBJ2-7 and V is TRBV20-1; 7 positions agree with TRBD1. CDR3 length equals 15 residues. Germline CDR1 is DFQATT and CDR2 is SNEGSKA (reference sequence). Trimming removed 1 base from V and 3 bases from J; junction bases left unmatched: 9. The CDR3 sequence is CSARAPGQRLYEQYF. The CDR3 DNA reads as TGCAGTGCTAGAGCCCCGGGACAGAGACTCTACGAGCAGTACTTC.

This clonotype was seen at least ten times. The V call is TRBV29-1, the J call TRBJ2-3; no clear D. V lost 3 bases and J lost 0, with 10 bases in between. This CDR3 is 14 amino acids long. The V gene's germline CDR1 is SQVTM and CDR2 ANQGSEA. The DNA of the CDR3 is TGCAGCGTTGACCTGGGTCCTAGCACAGATACGCAGTATTTT. Translating gives CSVDLGPSTDTQYF.

This clonotype was detected ten times or more. The chain combines TRBV10-3 with TRBJ2-1; D may match TRBD1 or TRBD2 (5 bases each). CDR3 size: 13 residues. Looked up from germline, CDR1 is ENHRY and CDR2 is SYGVKD. Trimming cost V 6 bases and J 7 bases, with 13 bases left between them. For the CDR3, the DNA is TGTGCCATCAGGGGGGACCCTTCGAATGAGCAGTTCTTC. It codes for CAIRGDPSNEQFF.

This clonotype was observed at least ten times. The chain joins TRBV3-1 to TRBJ2-7; D remains unclear. The germline V and J ends were trimmed by 1 base and 6 bases, with 7 bases remaining between them. Per the germline V gene, CDR1 is LGHDT and CDR2 is YNNKEL (reference sequence). The length of the CDR3 is 12 residues. The CDR3 nucleotides read TGTGCCAGCAGCCAAGTCCCGAGCGAGCAGTACTTC. It translates to CASSQVPSEQYF.

The sample holds a few counts of this clonotype. The chain recombines TRBV15 with TRBJ2-6; 11 bases match TRBD2. Germline CDR1 LNHNV, CDR2 YYDKDF (reference sequence). The CDR3 is 18 amino acids. The J segment lost 4 bases and the V segment lost 8 bases, leaving 13 bases of the junction unmatched. The CDR3 spells CATSRGPSGGFGANVLTF. CDR3 nucleotides: TGTGCCACCTCCCGAGGGCCTAGCGGGGGGTTCGGGGCCAACGTCCTGACTTTC.